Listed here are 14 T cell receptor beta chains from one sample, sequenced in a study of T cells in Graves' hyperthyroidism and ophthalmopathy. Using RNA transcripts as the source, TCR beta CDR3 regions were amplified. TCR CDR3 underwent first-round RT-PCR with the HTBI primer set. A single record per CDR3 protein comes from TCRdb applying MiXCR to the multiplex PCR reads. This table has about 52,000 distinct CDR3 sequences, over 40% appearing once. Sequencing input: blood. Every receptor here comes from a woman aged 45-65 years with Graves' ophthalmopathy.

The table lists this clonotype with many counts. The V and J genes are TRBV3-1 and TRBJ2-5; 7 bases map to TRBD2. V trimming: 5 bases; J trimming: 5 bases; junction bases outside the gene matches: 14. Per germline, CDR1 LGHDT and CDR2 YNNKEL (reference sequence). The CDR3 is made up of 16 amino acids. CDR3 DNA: TGTGCCAGCAGCTACCCCCGGGGGAGGGACCGGGAGACCCAGTACTTC. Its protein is CASSYPRGRDRETQYF.

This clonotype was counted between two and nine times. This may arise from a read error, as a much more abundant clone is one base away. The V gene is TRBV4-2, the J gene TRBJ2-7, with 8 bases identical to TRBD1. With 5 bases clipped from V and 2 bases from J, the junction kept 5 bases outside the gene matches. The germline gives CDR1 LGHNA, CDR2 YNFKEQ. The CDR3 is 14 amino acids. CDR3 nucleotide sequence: TGTGCCAGCAGCGACAGGACAGGGCCCTACGAGCAGTACTTC. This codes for CASSDRTGPYEQYF.

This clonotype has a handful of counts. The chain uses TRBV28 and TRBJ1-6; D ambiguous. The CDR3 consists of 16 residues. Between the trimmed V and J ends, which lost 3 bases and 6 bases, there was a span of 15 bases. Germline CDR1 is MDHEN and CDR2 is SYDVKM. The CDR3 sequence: CASSLGGGRLNSPLHF. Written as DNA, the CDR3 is TGTGCCAGCAGTTTGGGCGGAGGTCGCCTTAATTCACCCCTCCACTTT.

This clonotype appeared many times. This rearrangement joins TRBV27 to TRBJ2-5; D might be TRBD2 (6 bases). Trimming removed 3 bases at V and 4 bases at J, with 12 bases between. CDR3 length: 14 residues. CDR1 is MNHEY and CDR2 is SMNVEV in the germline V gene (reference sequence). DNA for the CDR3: TGTGCCAGCAGTTTGTCGACTAGTAGAGAGACCCAGTACTTC. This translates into CASSLSTSRETQYF.

This CDR3 reads CASSRGTPQETQYF. In DNA form, the CDR3 reads TGTGCCAGCAGCCGGGGGACTCCCCAAGAGACCCAGTACTTC. The chain uses TRBV2 and TRBJ2-5; tentative D call: TRBD2 (6 bases). Germline CDR1 and CDR2: SNHLY and FYNNEI. V lost 6 bases to trimming and J lost 1 base, with 12 bases between them. The CDR3 spans 14 residues.

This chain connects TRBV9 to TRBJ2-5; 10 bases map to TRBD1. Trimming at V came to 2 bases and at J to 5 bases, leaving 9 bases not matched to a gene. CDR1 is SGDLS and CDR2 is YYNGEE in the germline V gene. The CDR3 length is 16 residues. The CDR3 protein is CASSVAPTGGVETQYF. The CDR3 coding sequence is TGTGCCAGCAGCGTTGCTCCGACAGGGGGCGTGGAGACCCAGTACTTC.

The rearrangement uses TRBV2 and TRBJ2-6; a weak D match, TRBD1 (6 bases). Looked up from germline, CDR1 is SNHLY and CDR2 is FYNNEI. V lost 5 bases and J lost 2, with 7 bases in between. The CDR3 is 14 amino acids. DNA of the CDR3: TGTGCCAGCAGTAACAGGGCTGGGGCCAACGTCCTGACTTTC. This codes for CASSNRAGANVLTF.

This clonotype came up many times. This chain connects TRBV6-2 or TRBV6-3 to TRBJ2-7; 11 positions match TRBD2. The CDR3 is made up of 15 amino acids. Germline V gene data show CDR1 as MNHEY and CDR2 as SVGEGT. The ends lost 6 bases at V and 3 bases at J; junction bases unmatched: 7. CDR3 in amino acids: CASSGLAGPNYEQYF. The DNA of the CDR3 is TGTGCCAGCAGCGGACTAGCGGGTCCAAACTACGAGCAGTACTTC.

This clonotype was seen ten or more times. In DNA form, the CDR3 reads TGCAGTGCTAGAAGTGGGGCAGGGGGAGGGTCACCCCTCCACTTT. Its protein product is CSARSGAGGGSPLHF. The chain has TRBV20-1 and TRBJ1-6, with 7 bases matching TRBD1. The V and J ends lost 2 bases and 10 bases, in that order; junction bases with no gene match: 11. The germline CDR1 and CDR2 sequences are DFQATT and SNEGSKA (reference sequence). This CDR3 region has 15 residues.

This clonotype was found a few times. The CDR3 sequence: CASSQEPQGGVTDTQYF. The CDR3 DNA is TGCGCCAGCAGCCAAGAACCCCAGGGAGGTGTCACAGATACGCAGTATTTT. The J gene is TRBJ2-3, the V gene TRBV4-1; the D gene is possibly TRBD2 (6 bases). The CDR3 has 17 residues. V lost 0 bases and J lost 2, with 15 bases in between. Germline-derived CDR1 and CDR2 are MGHRA and YSYEKL.

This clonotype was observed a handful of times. CDR3 protein: CASSLSRLAGDYEQYF. The CDR3 bases are TGTGCCAGCAGTTTATCCCGACTAGCGGGAGACTACGAGCAGTACTTC. The rearrangement links TRBV28 to TRBJ2-7, with 12 bases matching TRBD2. This CDR3 is 16 amino acids long. The V gene's germline CDR1 is MDHEN and CDR2 SYDVKM. The trim removed 1 base at V and 3 bases at J, leaving 4 bases unmatched.

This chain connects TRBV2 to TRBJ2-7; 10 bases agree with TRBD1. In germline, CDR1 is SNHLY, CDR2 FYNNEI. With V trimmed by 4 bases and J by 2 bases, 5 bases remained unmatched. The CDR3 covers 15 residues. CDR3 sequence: CASSAPGQGTYEQYF. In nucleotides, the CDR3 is TGTGCCAGCAGTGCCCCGGGACAGGGGACCTACGAGCAGTACTTC.

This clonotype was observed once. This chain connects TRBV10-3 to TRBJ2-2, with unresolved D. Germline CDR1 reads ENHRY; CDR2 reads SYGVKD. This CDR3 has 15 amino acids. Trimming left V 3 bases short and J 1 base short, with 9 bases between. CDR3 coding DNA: TGTGCCATCAGTGACGCGAGACAGAACACCGGGGAGCTGTTTTTT. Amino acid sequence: CAISDARQNTGELFF.

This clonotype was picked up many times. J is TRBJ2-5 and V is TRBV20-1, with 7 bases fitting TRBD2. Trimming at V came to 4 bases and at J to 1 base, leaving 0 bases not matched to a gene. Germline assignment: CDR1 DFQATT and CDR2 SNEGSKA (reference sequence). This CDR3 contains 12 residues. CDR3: CSATGGQETQYF. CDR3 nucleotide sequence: TGCAGTGCTACGGGGGGCCAAGAGACCCAGTACTTC.